The 18 T cell receptor beta chains below all came from one sample that was sequenced in a study of beta chain features in type 1 diabetes. The authors reverse transcribed all of the isolated RNA, so sequencing captured expressed TCRB transcripts. This table comes from immunoSEQ multiplex PCR, and its TCRdb copy is limited to in-frame clones, with some not included. Of 160,000 or so clones in the sample, around 10% were seen once. Sequencing was performed on central memory CD4+ T cells from blood. The receptors here all came from a man aged 18 to 30 in good health.

The V gene is TRBV25-1, the J gene TRBJ1-1, with a weak D call TRBD1 (5 bases). V was shortened by 7 bases and J by 6 bases, with 18 bases between the two germline ends. CDR3 size: 14 residues. Germline CDR1 and CDR2: MGHDK and SYGVNS. CDR3: CASTGWGVNPEAFF. The CDR3 nucleotides are TGTGCCAGCACCGGCTGGGGGGTAAATCCTGAAGCTTTCTTT.

The rearrangement links TRBV10-3 to TRBJ2-7, with TRBD1 matching 11 bases. The CDR3 runs 15 residues. CDR1 is ENHRY and CDR2 is SYGVKD in the germline V gene. The J segment lost 5 bases and the V segment lost 5 bases, leaving 8 bases of the junction unmatched. The CDR3 DNA reads TGTGCCATCAGTAGAGAGGGACAGGGGGAGGACGAGCAGTACTTC. This sequence encodes CAISREGQGEDEQYF.

The chain links TRBV10-3 to TRBJ2-7, with 9 bases lining up with TRBD1. The CDR3 covers 13 residues. After removal of 4 bases from V and 6 bases from J, the junction contained 4 bases not matched to a gene. Germline loops: CDR1 ENHRY, CDR2 SYGVKD. Here the CDR3 DNA reads TGTGCCATCAGTGGGACAGGGGATAGCGAGCAGTACTTC. Protein: CAISGTGDSEQYF.

V and J are TRBV5-1 and TRBJ2-4; the match to TRBD2 covers 9 bases. J gave up 0 bases and V 2 bases, and 15 bases lay outside the gene matches. The CDR3 runs 20 residues. Per the germline V gene, CDR1 is SGHRS and CDR2 is YFSETQ. The CDR3 spells CASSFGWTSVEGVAKNIQYF. CDR3 DNA sequence: TGCGCCAGCAGCTTTGGATGGACTAGCGTCGAAGGGGTAGCCAAAAACATTCAGTACTTC.

As regards this clone: This probably arose from a read error, given a far larger clone one base away. The chain employs TRBV29-1 and TRBJ1-2; 9 nucleotides align to TRBD1. The CDR3 has 13 residues. Germline CDR1 SQVTM, CDR2 ANQGSEA. CDR3 sequence: CSAGTGYNYGDTF. The CDR3 bases are TGCAGCGCCGGGACAGGGTACAACTATGGCGACACCTTC. Full variable domain (remainder filled in from reference TRBV29-1 and TRBJ1-2): SAVISQKPSRDICQRGTSLTIQCQVDSQVTMMFWYRQQPGQSLTLIATANQGSEATYESGFVIDKFPISRPNLTFSTLTVSNMSPEDSSIYLCSAGTGYNYGDTFGSGTRLTVV.

A few counts support this clone. The chain links TRBV29-1 to TRBJ2-4; possible D gene TRBD1, 6 bases. In germline, CDR1 is SQVTM, CDR2 ANQGSEA. Trimming removed 4 bases at V and 0 bases at J, with 16 bases between. The CDR3 contains 16 residues. CDR3 amino acids: CSVADRKILAKNIQYF. The CDR3 DNA is TGCAGCGTTGCGGACAGAAAGATACTAGCCAAAAACATTCAGTACTTC.

This clone was counted a few times. The V gene is TRBV28, the J gene TRBJ2-7; D not resolved. Germline V gene sequence: CDR1 MDHEN, CDR2 SYDVKM. CDR3 length: 13 amino acids. Trimming pared 6 bases from V and 3 bases from J, leaving 12 bases between. The DNA of the CDR3 is TGTGCCAGCAGGCAGCCGGCTCGCTACGAGCAGTACTTC. It yields the protein CASRQPARYEQYF.

This clone turned up a few times. The chain uses TRBV23-1 and TRBJ2-5, with 9 nucleotides matching TRBD2. TRBV23-1 is an ORF, and what it does is uncertain. V lost 0 bases, J lost 3 bases, and 5 bases stayed unmatched. This CDR3 is 16 amino acids long. The CDR3 loop is CASSQSKAGGKETQYF. The CDR3 DNA reads as TGCGCCAGCAGTCAATCAAAAGCGGGGGGTAAAGAGACCCAGTACTTC.

The chain links TRBV20-1 to TRBJ2-5; D uncertain. Germline V gene lookup returns CDR1 DFQATT and CDR2 SNEGSKA (reference sequence). The CDR3 contains 11 residues. CDR3 coding DNA: TGCAGCTTGATACGGTCAGAGACCCAGTACTTC. Amino acids: CSLIRSETQYF.

This clone appeared a few times. This chain links TRBV23-1 with TRBJ2-6; possible D gene TRBD1, 5 bases. TRBV23-1 is designated an ORF whose function remains uncertain. The CDR3 spans 17 residues. Between the trimmed V and J ends, which lost 6 bases and 0 bases, there was a span of 15 bases. The CDR3 is CASRLQEPCSGANVLTF. The CDR3 DNA reads TGCGCCAGCAGATTACAGGAACCCTGCTCTGGGGCCAACGTCCTGACTTTC.

V is TRBV5-1 and J is TRBJ2-1, with TRBD2 matching 9 bases. The length of the CDR3 is 17 residues. V lost 0 bases to trimming and J lost 4 bases; unmatched junction nucleotides: 8. Germline CDR1 reads SGHRS; CDR2 reads YFSETQ. The CDR3 DNA reads as TGCGCCAGCAGCTTGGACGGAAGCGGGAGGATTTACAATGAGCAGTTCTTC. Its protein is CASSLDGSGRIYNEQFF.

This clone was observed a few times. This chain uses TRBV4-1 with TRBJ1-1; tentatively, D is TRBD1 (5 bases). Germline assignment: CDR1 MGHRA and CDR2 YSYEKL. V dropped 0 bases and J dropped 4 bases, with 15 bases sitting between them. The length of the CDR3 is 16 residues. CDR3 nucleotide sequence: TGCGCCAGCAGCCAAGATCGACGGGGCGAGGGCACTGAAGCTTTCTTT. This translates into CASSQDRRGEGTEAFF.

This clone has more than one count but fewer than ten. The CDR3 DNA reads TGTGCCAGCAGCCCCCGGACGGACTACACCTTC. Translated, it gives CASSPRTDYTF. The V call is TRBV7-2, the J call TRBJ1-2; the D is unclear. V was shortened by 5 bases and J by 10 bases, with 11 bases between the two germline ends. This CDR3 spans 11 amino acids. Germline V gene sequence: CDR1 SGHTA, CDR2 FQGNSA.

The rearrangement uses TRBV9 and TRBJ2-7; TRBD1 agrees at 8 bases. The germline V gene encodes CDR1 SGDLS and CDR2 YYNGEE. The length of the CDR3 is 14 residues. The V segment lost 0 bases and the J segment 6 bases; nucleotides outside the gene matches: 5. The CDR3 DNA follows: TGTGCCAGCAGCGTAGGACAGGGGCGGGCCGAGCAGTACTTC. It is translated as CASSVGQGRAEQYF. The variable domain in full, completed from reference TRBV9 and TRBJ2-7, reads DSGVTQTPKHLITATGQRVTLRCSPRSGDLSVYWYQQSLDQGLQFLIQYYNGEERAKGNILERFSAQQFPDLHSELNLSSLELGDSALYFCASSVGQGRAEQYFGPGTRLTVT.

This clone was seen a handful of times. The gene calls are TRBV13 and TRBJ1-1; D not resolved. The V end lost 1 base, the J end lost 1 base, and 10 bases lay between the germline ends. The CDR3 is 15 amino acids. Germline V gene sequence: CDR1 PRHDT, CDR2 FYEKMQ (reference sequence). CDR3 residues: CASSLVALRNTEAFF. The CDR3 DNA reads as TGTGCCAGCAGCTTAGTGGCACTCCGGAACACTGAAGCTTTCTTT.

The chain joins TRBV20-1 to TRBJ1-1; no clear D. This CDR3 region has 11 residues. The germline V and J ends were trimmed by 2 bases and 3 bases, with 4 bases remaining between them. Germline CDR1 and CDR2: DFQATT and SNEGSKA (reference sequence). The CDR3 coding sequence is TGCAGTGCTAGACGGCACACTGAAGCTTTCTTT. Its translation is CSARRHTEAFF.

This sequence joins TRBV7-9 and TRBJ2-7; TRBD2 aligns across 15 bases. This CDR3 region has 17 residues. Germline CDR1 is SEHNR and CDR2 is FQNEAQ (reference sequence). The trim removed 4 bases at V and 2 bases at J, leaving 6 bases unmatched. CDR3 in DNA: TGTGCCAGCAGCTCACGGACTAGCGGGAGGGATCCCTACGAGCAGTACTTC. Its translation: CASSSRTSGRDPYEQYF.

This sequence joins TRBV7-2 and TRBJ1-6; weak D call: TRBD1 (5 bases). This CDR3 spans 15 amino acids. Trimming took 6 bases from V and 6 from J, leaving 15 bases between them. Looked up from germline, CDR1 is SGHTA and CDR2 is FQGNSA. The CDR3 DNA reads TGTGCCAGCAGTACTATTCAGGGAGCTAATTCACCCCTCCACTTT. Translated: CASSTIQGANSPLHF.